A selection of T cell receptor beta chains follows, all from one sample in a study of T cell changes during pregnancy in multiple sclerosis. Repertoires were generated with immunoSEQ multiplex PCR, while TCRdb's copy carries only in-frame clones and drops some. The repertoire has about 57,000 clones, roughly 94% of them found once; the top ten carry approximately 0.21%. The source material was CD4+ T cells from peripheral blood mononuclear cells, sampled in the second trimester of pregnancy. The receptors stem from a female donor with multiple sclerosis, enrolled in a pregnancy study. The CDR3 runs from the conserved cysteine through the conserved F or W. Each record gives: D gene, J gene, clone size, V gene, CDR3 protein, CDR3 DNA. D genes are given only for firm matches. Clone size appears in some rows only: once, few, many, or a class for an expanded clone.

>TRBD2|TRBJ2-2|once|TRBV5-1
CASSPGLAANTGELFF
TGCGCCAGCAGCCCCGGACTAGCGGCGAACACCGGGGAGCTGTTTTTT
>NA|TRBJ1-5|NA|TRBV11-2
CASSLGLADSNQPQHF
TGTGCCAGCAGCTTGGGACTGGCCGATAGCAATCAGCCCCAGCATTTT
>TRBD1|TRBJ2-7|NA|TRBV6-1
CASDRASYEQYF
TGTGCCAGCGACAGGGCCTCCTACGAGCAGTACTTC
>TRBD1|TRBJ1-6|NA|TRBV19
CASSPTGANYNSPLHF
TGTGCCAGTAGCCCGACAGGGGCTAACTATAATTCACCCCTCCACTTT
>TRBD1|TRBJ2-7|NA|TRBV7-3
CASSRGQGDEQYF
TGTGCCAGCAGCAGGGGACAGGGAGACGAGCAGTACTTC
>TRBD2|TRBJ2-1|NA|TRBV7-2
CASSLASGEKFF
TGTGCCAGCAGCTTGGCCAGCGGGGAAAAGTTCTTC
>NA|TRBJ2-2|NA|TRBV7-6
CASSLDIPLPSLELFF
TGTGCCAGCAGCTTAGACATCCCCCTTCCTTCCCTGGAGCTGTTTTTT
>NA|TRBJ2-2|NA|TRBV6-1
CAAKLDRTYTGELFF
TGTGCCGCTAAATTAGACAGGACCTACACCGGGGAGCTGTTTTTT
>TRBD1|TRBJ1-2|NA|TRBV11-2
CASSSPGQGLYGYTF
TGTGCCAGCAGCTCGCCGGGACAGGGACTCTATGGCTACACCTTC
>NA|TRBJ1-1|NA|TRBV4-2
CASSQDWGDGTEAFF
TGTGCCAGCAGCCAAGATTGGGGGGACGGGACTGAAGCTTTCTTT
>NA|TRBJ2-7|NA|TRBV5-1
CASSLAQVSEQYF
TGCGCCAGCAGCTTGGCCCAAGTCAGTGAGCAGTACTTC
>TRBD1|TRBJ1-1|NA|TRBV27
CASSLGDSGTEAFF
TGTGCCAGCAGTTTGGGGGACAGTGGAACTGAAGCTTTCTTT
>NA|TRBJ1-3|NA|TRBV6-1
CASEVEGGGNTIYF
TGTGCCAGCGAGGTTGAGGGAGGTGGAAACACCATATATTTT
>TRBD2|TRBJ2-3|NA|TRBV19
CASSIALAGATDTQYF
TGTGCCAGTAGTATAGCACTAGCGGGAGCCACAGATACGCAGTATTTT
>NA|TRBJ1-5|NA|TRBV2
CASSDPTDQPQHF
TGTGCCAGCAGCGACCCGACAGATCAGCCCCAGCATTTT
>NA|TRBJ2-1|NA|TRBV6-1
CASQFSLLSEQFF
TGTGCCAGCCAGTTCTCGCTTCTCTCTGAGCAGTTCTTC
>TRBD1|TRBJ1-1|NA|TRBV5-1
CASSSGQGARGTEAFF
TGCGCCAGCAGCTCGGGACAGGGGGCGCGGGGCACTGAAGCTTTCTTT
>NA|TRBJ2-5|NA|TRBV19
CASSVEETQYF
TGTGCCAGTAGCGTAGAAGAGACCCAGTACTTC
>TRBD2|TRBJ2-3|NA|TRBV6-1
CASSDQAGGPDTQYF
TGTGCCAGCAGTGATCAGGCGGGGGGGCCAGATACGCAGTATTTT
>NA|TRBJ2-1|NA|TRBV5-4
CASSAGINEQFF
TGTGCCAGCAGCGCGGGAATCAATGAGCAGTTCTTC
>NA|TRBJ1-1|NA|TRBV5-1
CASSLEWSNTEAFF
TGCGCCAGCAGCTTGGAGTGGAGCAACACTGAAGCTTTCTTT
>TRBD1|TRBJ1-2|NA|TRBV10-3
CATSPDRDYGYTF
TGTGCCACCTCCCCGGACAGGGACTATGGCTACACCTTC
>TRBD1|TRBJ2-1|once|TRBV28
CASSPLGQGDDEQFF
TGTGCCAGCAGTCCCTTAGGACAGGGGGACGATGAGCAGTTCTTC
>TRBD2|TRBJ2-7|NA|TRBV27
CASSFRGVAGVPNDYEQYF
TGTGCCAGCAGTTTCCGCGGGGTAGCGGGAGTTCCCAACGACTACGAGCAGTACTTC
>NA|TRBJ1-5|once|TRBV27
CASSFSGRGLQPQHF
TGTGCCAGCTCCTTTTCCGGCAGGGGCCTGCAGCCCCAGCATTTT
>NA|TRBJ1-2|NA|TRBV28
CASSPPLRSGYTF
TGTGCCAGCAGTCCCCCGCTCCGGTCTGGCTACACCTTC
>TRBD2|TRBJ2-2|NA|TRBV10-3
CAISGLSGKNTGELFF
TGTGCCATCAGTGGGCTTAGCGGGAAAAACACCGGGGAGCTGTTTTTT
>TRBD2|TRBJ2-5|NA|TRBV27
CASSLRPSGGAWQETQYF
TGTGCCAGCAGTCTTCGGCCTAGCGGGGGGGCCTGGCAAGAGACCCAGTACTTC
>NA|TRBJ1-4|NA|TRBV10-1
CASTALGEQVEEKLFF
TGCGCCAGCACCGCCCTTGGGGAACAGGTAGAAGAAAAACTGTTTTTT